Shown below are 26 T cell receptor beta chains from a single sample sequenced in a study of cytomegalovirus exposure and HLA in healthy donors. Researchers ran the PCR with 60 Vbeta and 13 Jbeta primers. Assay used: immunoSEQ multiplex PCR; TCRdb lists only in-frame clones, some missing. The sample lists approximately 190,000 clones, around 80% seen once, with approximately 6.3% in the top ten. Sequenced input: PBMCs. The origin of the receptors is a middle-aged man in good health and CMV-seropositive.

This clone was recorded only once. The chain carries TRBV6-5 and TRBJ2-7, with D unclear. Germline V gene lookup returns CDR1 MNHEY and CDR2 SVGAGI. CDR3 length equals 13 residues. V dropped 4 bases and J dropped 7 bases, with 14 bases sitting between them. In DNA, the CDR3 is TGTGCCAGCAGTTTGACTGCCAAGAGGGAGCAGTACTTC. This codes for CASSLTAKREQYF.

J is TRBJ2-1 and V is TRBV7-9; maybe TRBD1 (5 bases). Deletions cut 0 bases from V and 4 bases from J, with 10 bases between. CDR1 is SEHNR and CDR2 is FQNEAQ in the germline V gene (reference sequence). CDR3 size: 15 residues. The CDR3: CASSLARAQYNEQFF. The CDR3 bases are TGTGCCAGCAGCTTAGCCAGGGCCCAATACAATGAGCAGTTCTTC.

V usage is TRBV2 and J usage is TRBJ2-7; 10 bases map to TRBD1. The length of the CDR3 is 13 residues. Looked up from germline, CDR1 is SNHLY and CDR2 is FYNNEI. J gave up 5 bases and V 9 bases, and 7 bases lay outside the gene matches. The CDR3 DNA sequence: TGTGCCAGAAGCCGGGACAGGGGTAACGAGCAGTACTTC. This sequence encodes CARSRDRGNEQYF.

The chain uses TRBV4-3 and TRBJ2-1; 7 nucleotides agree with TRBD2. Germline lookup yields CDR1 LGHNA and CDR2 YSLEER. V shed 0 bases and J 1 base; nucleotides not matched to a gene: 9. This CDR3 comprises 18 residues. The chain's CDR3 is CASSQDWAGGGSYNEQFF. CDR3 nucleotides: TGCGCCAGCAGCCAAGATTGGGCGGGCGGGGGATCCTACAATGAGCAGTTCTTC.

The rearrangement uses TRBV29-1 and TRBJ2-2, with 8 bases identical to TRBD1. V shed 4 bases and J 2 bases; nucleotides not matched to a gene: 3. From germline, CDR1 is SQVTM and CDR2 ANQGSEA. The CDR3 has 14 amino acids. CDR3 loop: CSVGQGLNTGELFF. CDR3 DNA sequence: TGCAGCGTTGGACAGGGGCTTAACACCGGGGAGCTGTTTTTT.

The gene calls are TRBV11-2 and TRBJ2-5; a weak D match, TRBD1 (6 bases). The J call is doubtful: the DNA matches TRBJ2-7 better. This CDR3 has 11 amino acids. Germline loops: CDR1 SGHAT, CDR2 FQNNGV. CDR3 sequence reads: CASSDRYEQYF. CDR3 nucleotides: TGTGCCAGCAGCGACAGGTACGAGCAGTACTTC.

The chain has TRBV6-4 and TRBJ1-4, with TRBD1 identical over 7 bases. The CDR3 extends over 16 amino acids. The V and J ends lost 0 bases and 8 bases, in that order; junction bases with no gene match: 9. Germline values: CDR1 MRHNA, CDR2 SNTAGT. CDR3 residues: CASSDSRRGTKEKLFF. The CDR3 DNA sequence: TGTGCCAGCAGTGACTCTCGCAGGGGGACAAAGGAAAAACTGTTTTTT.

V is TRBV18 and J is TRBJ2-3; D is perhaps TRBD2 (5 bases). Trimming left V 3 bases short and J 5 bases short, with 15 bases between. This CDR3 has 15 amino acids. Germline CDR1 is KGHSH and CDR2 is LQKENI. The CDR3 DNA reads as TGTGCCAGCTCACCTAGGATCGCCCGGGGAGATACGCAGTATTTT. Translation: CASSPRIARGDTQYF.

DNA of the CDR3: TGCGCCAGCACCACGGACGGGGGTAGGGGCACAGATACGCAGTATTTT. Amino acid sequence: CASTTDGGRGTDTQYF. The rearrangement links TRBV5-1 to TRBJ2-3; D perhaps matches TRBD2 (6 bases). CDR3 length: 16 residues. V was shortened by 6 bases and J by 1 base, with 18 bases between the two germline ends. Germline V gives CDR1 SGHRS, CDR2 YFSETQ.

This chain joins TRBV6-1 and TRBJ1-5, with D unresolved. CDR1 and CDR2 (germline): MNHNS, SASEGT. The V gene lost 4 bases and the J gene lost 0 bases, with 10 bases spanning the gap. The CDR3 contains 15 residues. The CDR3: CASSAEEDSNQPQHF. The CDR3 bases are TGTGCCAGCAGTGCTGAAGAGGATAGCAATCAGCCCCAGCATTTT.

The chain links TRBV27 to TRBJ2-2, with 9 positions matching TRBD2. In germline, CDR1 is MNHEY, CDR2 SMNVEV (reference sequence). The CDR3 spans 16 residues. Trimming cost V 7 bases and J 7 bases; bases outside gene matches: 13. CDR3 in amino acids: CASMPGGGAFGGELFF. The CDR3 DNA reads TGTGCCAGCATGCCCGGCGGGGGGGCATTCGGCGGGGAGCTGTTTTTT.

The chain has TRBV19 and TRBJ2-2; D gene unclear. CDR1 and CDR2 from the germline V gene are LNHDA and SQIVND (reference sequence). CDR3 length equals 14 residues. With 6 bases removed from V and 3 bases from J, the gap between germline ends came to 11 bases. As DNA, the CDR3 is TGTGCCAGTAGCCCCACGGCGGACACCGGGGAGCTGTTTTTT. It codes for CASSPTADTGELFF.

On this clone: A read error may account for a junction end that differs from germline. The chain carries TRBV7-7 and TRBJ2-1; TRBD2 aligns across 8 bases. CDR3 length equals 16 residues. Looked up from germline, CDR1 is SSHAT and CDR2 is FNYEAQ (reference sequence). For the CDR3, the DNA is TGTGCTAGCAGCTCGGGGGGGGGCCGGGTCCCCCATGAGCAGTTCTTC. This sequence encodes CASSSGGGRVPHEQFF.

This clone was picked up a small number of times. The chain combines TRBV29-1 with TRBJ2-1; 7 bases agree with TRBD1. CDR3 length: 15 amino acids. J gave up 0 bases and V 6 bases, and 8 bases lay outside the gene matches. The germline V gene has CDR1 SQVTM and CDR2 ANQGSEA. DNA for the CDR3: TGCAGCGTACCGGGACAGCCAACCTCCTACAATGAGCAGTTCTTC. Its protein product is CSVPGQPTSYNEQFF.

This clone was seen only once. The CDR3 reads CASSDREGGRGNEQFF. CDR3 DNA sequence: TGTGCCAGCAGTGACAGAGAGGGTGGCAGGGGTAATGAGCAGTTCTTC. The chain uses TRBV6-4 and TRBJ2-1; D might be TRBD1 (6 bases). The CDR3 is made up of 16 amino acids. The V and J ends lost 2 bases and 7 bases respectively, with 18 bases between them. Germline values: CDR1 MRHNA, CDR2 SNTAGT.

The chain has TRBV5-4 and TRBJ2-3, with TRBD2 matching over 12 bases. Germline lookup yields CDR1 SGHNT and CDR2 YYREEE (reference sequence). With 1 base clipped from V and 2 bases from J, the junction kept 2 bases outside the gene matches. The CDR3 runs to 16 residues. The CDR3 reads CASSLRTSGATDTQYF. DNA for the CDR3: TGTGCCAGCAGCTTGAGGACTAGCGGGGCCACAGATACGCAGTATTTT. Together with reference TRBV5-4 and TRBJ2-3, the CDR3 gives the full variable domain: ETGVTQSPTHLIKTRGQQVTLRCSSQSGHNTVSWYQQALGQGPQFIFQYYREEENGRGNFPPRFSGLQFPNYSSELNVNALELDDSALYLCASSLRTSGATDTQYFGPGTRLTVL.

The chain combines TRBV21-1 with TRBJ2-5; the table assigns TRBD1, which was not confirmed against the DNA. TRBV21-1 is deemed a pseudogene. This CDR3 spans 16 amino acids. The CDR3 DNA is TGTGCCAGCAGCCAATTCCGGGACACTAACCGGGAGACCCAGTACTTC. Translation gives CASSQFRDTNRETQYF.

V is TRBV13 and J is TRBJ1-6; 7 bases agree with TRBD1. The V gene's germline CDR1 is PRHDT and CDR2 FYEKMQ (reference sequence). CDR3 length: 15 amino acids. Trimming cost V 5 bases and J 5 bases; bases outside gene matches: 6. Here the CDR3 DNA reads TGTGCCAGCAGCATGAGGGACAGCAATAATTCACCCCTCCACTTT. Protein product: CASSMRDSNNSPLHF.

The gene calls are TRBV15 and TRBJ1-1, with 7 nucleotides matching TRBD1. Germline V gene sequence: CDR1 LNHNV, CDR2 YYDKDF (reference sequence). V was pared by 0 bases and J by 0 bases, with 1 base of the junction left unmatched. The CDR3 runs to 15 residues. The CDR3 sequence: CATSRETGMNTEAFF. In nucleotides, the CDR3 is TGTGCCACCAGCAGAGAGACAGGGATGAACACTGAAGCTTTCTTT.

The V call is TRBV5-4, the J call TRBJ2-7; 8 bases match TRBD2. Per germline, CDR1 SGHNT and CDR2 YYREEE (reference sequence). This CDR3 contains 14 residues. The CDR3 protein is CAYDPSGGSNEQYF. The DNA for the CDR3 is TGTGCATATGACCCCAGCGGGGGCTCTAACGAGCAGTACTTC.

The chain recombines TRBV9 with TRBJ2-7, with 11 bases identical to TRBD1. The germline gives CDR1 SGDLS, CDR2 YYNGEE. The CDR3 runs to 15 residues. V was clipped by 3 bases and J by 4 bases; unmatched bases: 6. This CDR3 is CASSAGQGAGYEQYF. The CDR3, as DNA: TGTGCCAGCAGCGCTGGACAGGGGGCTGGTTACGAGCAGTACTTC. The variable domain in full, completed from reference TRBV9 and TRBJ2-7, reads DSGVTQTPKHLITATGQRVTLRCSPRSGDLSVYWYQQSLDQGLQFLIQYYNGEERAKGNILERFSAQQFPDLHSELNLSSLELGDSALYFCASSAGQGAGYEQYFGPGTRLTVT.

This clone was detected only a few times. The chain links TRBV6-5 to TRBJ2-5, with D perhaps matching TRBD1 (8 bases). This CDR3 contains 15 residues. Germline V gives CDR1 MNHEY, CDR2 SVGAGI. The V and J ends lost 7 bases and 2 bases respectively, with 17 bases between them. DNA for the CDR3: TGTGCCAGCACCCCAACAGGGGGGGAACAAGAGACCCAGTACTTC. This gives the protein CASTPTGGEQETQYF.

A remark on this clone: Its ends do not fully match the called genes, so a read error is possible. This chain links TRBV14 with TRBJ1-2; 9 positions agree with TRBD1. This CDR3 is 17 amino acids long. Germline values: CDR1 SGHDN, CDR2 FVKESK. The CDR3 sequence: CVSSRLTGTGIFLGYTF. The CDR3 coding sequence is TGTGTCAGCAGTCGTTTAACCGGGACAGGGATTTTTTTGGGCTACACCTTC.

Turning to this clone: Sequence at one end of the junction differs from germline and may be a read error. The chain uses TRBV7-7 and TRBJ2-2; D is undetermined. Looked up from germline, CDR1 is SSHAT and CDR2 is FNYEAQ (reference sequence). The CDR3 has 11 residues. CDR3 sequence reads: CASRSAGELFF. CDR3 coding DNA: TGTGCTAGCAGATCGGCCGGGGAGCTGTTTTTT.

Notes on this clone: Other DNA variants within this sample encode the same CDR3. V is TRBV29-1 and J is TRBJ2-2; TRBD1 might be the D (6 bases). From germline, CDR1 is SQVTM and CDR2 ANQGSEA. The CDR3 length is 13 residues. V was cut by 3 bases and J by 1 base, with 6 bases left in between. CDR3 in DNA: TGCAGCGTTGACAGGGGGAACACCGGGGAGCTGTTTTTT. Translating it yields CSVDRGNTGELFF.

The V call is TRBV5-6, the J call TRBJ2-4; 7 bases fit TRBD2. Germline values: CDR1 SGHDT, CDR2 YYEEEE. There are 19 residues in the CDR3. With V trimmed by 4 bases and J by 1 base, 17 bases remained unmatched. CDR3 sequence reads: CASSVGPGGFLRAKNIQYF. The CDR3 nucleotides read TGTGCCAGCAGCGTAGGACCCGGGGGGTTTTTGCGTGCCAAAAACATTCAGTACTTC.